Below, 32 T cell receptor beta chains from the same sample are listed, as sequenced in a study of OX40 agonist ivuxolimab in advanced cancers. The repertoire was sequenced with immunoSEQ multiplex PCR; TCRdb's copy has only in-frame clones and lacks some. The profile shows 60,000 to 95,000 clones, approximately 83% of them singletons. The starting material was CD4+ or CD8+ T cells sorted from blood, obtained in a trial of the OX40 agonist ivuxolimab. The receptors come from an adult with an advanced solid tumor such as melanoma, head and neck, liver or kidney cancer.

This sequence joins TRBV11-2 and TRBJ2-2; TRBD1 agrees at 9 bases. Looked up from germline, CDR1 is SGHAT and CDR2 is FQNNGV. The length of the CDR3 is 15 residues. Trimming took 6 bases from V and 1 from J; bases not matched to a gene: 3. The CDR3 nucleotides are TGTGCCAGCAGTCGGGACAGGGAGAACACCGGGGAGCTGTTTTTT. Its protein product is CASSRDRENTGELFF.

The V gene is TRBV18, the J gene TRBJ2-7, with 8 bases identical to TRBD1. With 3 bases clipped from V and 5 bases from J, the junction kept 9 bases outside the gene matches. This CDR3 is built from 15 residues. Per germline, CDR1 KGHSH and CDR2 LQKENI. DNA of the CDR3: TGTGCCAGCTCACCCAGGGACAGGTTAGAAGACGAGCAGTACTTC. It specifies CASSPRDRLEDEQYF.

The gene calls are TRBV11-2 and TRBJ2-7; D is undetermined. V was shortened by 0 bases and J by 0 bases, with 9 bases between the two germline ends. Germline CDR1 reads SGHAT; CDR2 reads FQNNGV. The CDR3 covers 15 residues. CDR3 loop: CASSLDPGGSYEQYF. CDR3 in DNA: TGTGCCAGCAGCTTAGATCCAGGCGGCTCCTACGAGCAGTACTTC.

The chain recombines TRBV18 with TRBJ1-5, with TRBD1 identical over 7 bases. Germline V gene lookup returns CDR1 KGHSH and CDR2 LQKENI. This CDR3 contains 15 residues. With 6 bases clipped from V and 3 bases from J, the junction kept 8 bases outside the gene matches. The CDR3 nucleotides read TGTGCCAGCTCGGAAAAGGGACAGAACAATCAGCCCCAGCATTTT. Its translation: CASSEKGQNNQPQHF.

The chain combines TRBV23-1 with TRBJ2-7; the D is unclear. TRBV23-1 is an ORF for which the function is uncertain. The CDR3 spans 13 residues. Trimming removed 7 bases from V and 4 bases from J, with 14 bases in between. The CDR3 DNA reads as TGCGCCAGCACGCAAACGGACGGGTACGAGCAGTACTTC. Encoded protein: CASTQTDGYEQYF.

In this sample, this clone turned up once. A read error may produce the germline difference seen at one junction end. The chain couples TRBV6-5 to TRBJ2-7; D not resolved. Looked up from germline, CDR1 is MNHEY and CDR2 is SVGAGI. The CDR3 runs to 15 residues. CDR3 bases: TGTGCCAGCAGATACTCCCAACTGGGGTCCTACGAGCAGTACTTC. It specifies CASRYSQLGSYEQYF.

The J gene is TRBJ1-2, the V gene TRBV6-6; 8 bases map to TRBD1. V shed 7 bases and J 1 base; nucleotides not matched to a gene: 8. The CDR3 spans 15 residues. Looked up from germline, CDR1 is MNHNY and CDR2 is SVGAGI (reference sequence). CDR3 sequence reads: CASNVPGGDNYGYTF. Written as DNA, the CDR3 is TGTGCCAGCAATGTCCCAGGGGGCGATAACTATGGCTACACCTTC.

The chain is built from TRBV7-9 and TRBJ1-2, with D unresolved. The CDR3 has 13 residues. Trimming cost V 5 bases and J 7 bases, with 14 bases left between them. CDR1 and CDR2 (germline): SEHNR, FQNEAQ (reference sequence). Here the CDR3 DNA reads TGTGCCAGCAGCCGGGAACCTAAACCTGGCTACACCTTC. Amino acids: CASSREPKPGYTF.

This chain links TRBV6-4 with TRBJ1-1, with TRBD1 as a possible D gene (5 bases). CDR1 and CDR2 (germline): MRHNA, SNTAGT. The V end lost 6 bases, the J end lost 4 bases, and 15 bases lay between the germline ends. The CDR3 totals 14 residues. As DNA, the CDR3 is TGTGCCAGCAGGGACACCTCTTGGGGCACTGAAGCTTTCTTT. This encodes CASRDTSWGTEAFF.

V usage is TRBV5-1 and J usage is TRBJ2-1; 9 nucleotides match TRBD1. The CDR3 is 13 residues long. Losses at the gene ends were 3 bases for V and 7 bases for J; bases not matched to a gene: 2. Germline V lookup: CDR1 SGHRS, CDR2 YFSETQ. For the CDR3, the DNA is TGCGCCAGCAGCTCACAGGGGGCGAATGAGCAGTTCTTC. Residues: CASSSQGANEQFF.

The chain links TRBV10-3 to TRBJ2-1; 10 nucleotides agree with TRBD1. From germline, CDR1 is ENHRY and CDR2 SYGVKD. Trimming took 10 bases from V and 6 from J; bases not matched to a gene: 12. This CDR3 is 15 amino acids long. In DNA, the CDR3 is TGTGCCAGCACTCCCGGGACAGGGGTCGGCAATGAGCAGTTCTTC. This translates into CASTPGTGVGNEQFF.

The V gene is TRBV2, the J gene TRBJ2-7, with D perhaps TRBD2 (5 bases). Germline CDR1 SNHLY, CDR2 FYNNEI. CDR3 size: 12 residues. The ends were cut back, 4 bases at V and 2 bases at J, with 6 bases in the middle. The CDR3 spells CASSAGTYEQYF. The CDR3 coding sequence is TGTGCCAGCAGTGCGGGAACCTACGAGCAGTACTTC.

The chain has TRBV6-5 and TRBJ1-2; TRBD1 matches at 7 bases. The J segment lost 3 bases and the V segment lost 0 bases, leaving 4 bases of the junction unmatched. This CDR3 is built from 15 residues. The V gene's germline CDR1 is MNHEY and CDR2 SVGAGI. This CDR3 reads CASSYSEGADYGYTF. The DNA for the CDR3 is TGTGCCAGCAGTTACTCGGAGGGGGCAGACTATGGCTACACCTTC.

The chain couples TRBV30 to TRBJ2-2; a possible D gene is TRBD2 (5 bases). Germline V gene sequence: CDR1 GTSNPN, CDR2 SVGIG (reference sequence). V gave up 2 bases and J gave up 0 bases, with 7 bases separating them. The CDR3 length is 14 residues. The CDR3 DNA follows: TGTGCCTGGAGTTGGACTCCGAACACCGGGGAGCTGTTTTTT. This encodes CAWSWTPNTGELFF.

J is TRBJ2-5 and V is TRBV19; TRBD2 matches at 7 bases. The J segment lost 5 bases and the V segment lost 6 bases, leaving 12 bases of the junction unmatched. This CDR3 has 15 amino acids. In germline, CDR1 is LNHDA, CDR2 SQIVND (reference sequence). This CDR3 is CASSLAGVASETQYF. DNA of the CDR3: TGTGCCAGTAGCCTTGCGGGGGTTGCGTCGGAGACCCAGTACTTC.

The chain links TRBV6-5 to TRBJ2-7, with 11 bases that match TRBD2. V lost 6 bases and J lost 6; bases outside the gene matches: 4. The CDR3 length is 13 residues. Looked up from germline, CDR1 is MNHEY and CDR2 is SVGAGI. The CDR3 coding sequence is TGTGCCAGCAGGGGGACTAGCGGTCGCGAGCAGTACTTC. Translation: CASRGTSGREQYF.

This clone was detected a few times. This chain joins TRBV29-1 and TRBJ2-7; D gene ambiguous. Germline CDR1 is SQVTM and CDR2 is ANQGSEA. V lost 4 bases and J 5 bases, leaving 12 bases between the germline ends. This CDR3 comprises 12 residues. The CDR3 protein is CSVARTFDEQYF. CDR3 sequence (DNA): TGCAGCGTTGCCCGTACCTTTGACGAGCAGTACTTC.

This clone showed up just a few times. V usage is TRBV28 and J usage is TRBJ2-3; 10 nucleotides align to TRBD1. The V segment lost 5 bases and the J segment 1 base; nucleotides outside the gene matches: 12. This CDR3 has 18 amino acids. The V gene's germline CDR1 is MDHEN and CDR2 SYDVKM. The CDR3 DNA reads as TGTGCCAGCAGTGGGAACTGGGGGGACAGGGGAGGCACAGATACGCAGTATTTT. It is translated as CASSGNWGDRGGTDTQYF.

The genes are TRBV7-2 and TRBJ1-5; D unclear. Germline assignment: CDR1 SGHTA and CDR2 FQGNSA. The CDR3 sequence is 13 residues long. The V end was cut by 5 bases, the J end by 4 bases, with 9 bases between. CDR3 protein: CASSPVRNQPQHF. In DNA form, the CDR3 reads TGTGCCAGCAGCCCAGTAAGGAATCAGCCCCAGCATTTT.

This chain connects TRBV14 to TRBJ2-3; D remains ambiguous. Trimming removed 1 base at V and 3 bases at J, with 17 bases between. This CDR3 spans 17 amino acids. Germline CDR1 and CDR2: SGHDN and FVKESK. The CDR3 DNA is TGTGCCAGCAGCCAAGCAAGGCCAGCCGACGTGACAGATACGCAGTATTTT. Its protein product is CASSQARPADVTDTQYF.

The chain couples TRBV10-2 to TRBJ2-7; D gene unclear. This CDR3 region has 13 residues. V gave up 3 bases and J gave up 2 bases, with 8 bases separating them. CDR1 and CDR2 (germline): WSHSY, SAAADI. The CDR3, as DNA: TGCGCCAGCAGTGATACCGATACCTACGAGCAGTACTTC. This codes for CASSDTDTYEQYF.

This clone was seen more than once but under ten times. The chain has TRBV5-1 and TRBJ2-5; no firm D call. Trimming took 7 bases from V and 2 from J, leaving 9 bases between them. The germline gives CDR1 SGHRS, CDR2 YFSETQ. CDR3 length equals 12 residues. For the CDR3, the DNA is TGCGCCAGCGCTGACTCACAAGAGACCCAGTACTTC. Its translation: CASADSQETQYF.

The chain is built from TRBV4-2 and TRBJ2-7, with 9 nucleotides matching TRBD2. The CDR3 loop spans 16 amino acids. The J segment lost 9 bases and the V segment lost 0 bases, leaving 12 bases of the junction unmatched. Germline V gives CDR1 LGHNA, CDR2 YNFKEQ. CDR3 residues: CASSQEVSSGGRVQYF. The DNA for the CDR3 is TGTGCCAGCAGCCAAGAGGTGTCCAGCGGGGGGAGGGTGCAGTACTTC.

The chain recombines TRBV14 with TRBJ2-1; TRBD2 agrees at 7 bases. In germline, CDR1 is SGHDN, CDR2 FVKESK. The junction had 7 bases not matched to a gene; V was cut back by 0 bases and J by 2 bases. The length of the CDR3 is 17 residues. CDR3 in DNA: TGTGCCAGCAGCCAAGATCTGGGCGGGGGACCCTACAATGAGCAGTTCTTC. This gives the protein CASSQDLGGGPYNEQFF.

CDR3 sequence: CASSLGQGLGLETQYF. The CDR3 coding sequence is TGTGCCAGCAGCTTGGGGCAGGGACTAGGCTTGGAGACCCAGTACTTC. The chain combines TRBV5-4 with TRBJ2-5; 8 bases align to TRBD2. Germline V gene sequence: CDR1 SGHNT, CDR2 YYREEE (reference sequence). Trimming at V came to 0 bases and at J to 5 bases, leaving 9 bases not matched to a gene. The CDR3 runs 16 residues.

The chain links TRBV7-9 to TRBJ1-6; D unresolved. The CDR3 has 15 residues. Germline V gene lookup returns CDR1 SEHNR and CDR2 FQNEAQ (reference sequence). Trimming shortened V by 2 bases and J by 7 bases, and 12 bases separated the two germline ends. The CDR3 nucleotides read TGTGCCAGCAGCTTAACGCCGCCAGACAATTCACCCCTCCACTTT. Translating it yields CASSLTPPDNSPLHF. Full variable domain (missing parts from reference TRBV7-9 and TRBJ1-6): DTGVSQNPRHKITKRGQNVTFRCDPISEHNRLYWYRQTLGQGPEFLTYFQNEAQLEKSRLLSDRFSAERPKGSFSTLEIQRTEQGDSAMYLCASSLTPPDNSPLHFGNGTRLTVT.

The rearrangement uses TRBV19 and TRBJ1-5; maybe TRBD1 (6 bases). CDR1 and CDR2 from the germline V gene are LNHDA and SQIVND (reference sequence). The CDR3 consists of 13 residues. V was trimmed by 8 bases and J by 4 bases, leaving 12 bases between them. CDR3 protein: CASEGVRNQPQHF. CDR3 nucleotide sequence: TGTGCCAGTGAGGGGGTAAGGAATCAGCCCCAGCATTTT.

The J gene is TRBJ2-1, the V gene TRBV19; 7 bases are shared with TRBD1. The CDR3 length is 15 residues. V shed 3 bases and J 0 bases; nucleotides not matched to a gene: 2. Germline CDR1 LNHDA, CDR2 SQIVND (reference sequence). The CDR3 nucleotides are TGTGCCAGTAGTATGGGACAGAGCTCCTACAATGAGCAGTTCTTC. Its translation: CASSMGQSSYNEQFF.

V and J are TRBV30 and TRBJ1-6, with 8 bases matching TRBD1. V shed 2 bases and J 11 bases; nucleotides not matched to a gene: 2. CDR1 and CDR2 (germline): GTSNPN, SVGIG (reference sequence). This CDR3 has 12 amino acids. This CDR3 reads CAWSPGQAPLHF. Here the CDR3 DNA reads TGTGCCTGGAGTCCGGGACAGGCACCCCTCCACTTT. The full variable domain, rest sourced from reference TRBV30 and TRBJ1-6, is SQTIHQWPATLVQPVGSPLSLECTVEGTSNPNLYWYRQAAGRGLQLLFYSVGIGQISSEVPQNLSASRPQDRQFILSSKKLLLSDSGFYLCAWSPGQAPLHFGNGTRLTVT.

This sequence joins TRBV7-3 and TRBJ1-2, with D possibly being TRBD1 (5 bases). CDR3 length: 15 amino acids. V lost 3 bases and J lost 6, with 17 bases in between. CDR1 is SGHTA and CDR2 is FQGTGA in the germline V gene. CDR3 DNA: TGTGCCAGCAGCTTTCGAGGGCAGGGTGGTGATGGCTACACCTTC. Its protein is CASSFRGQGGDGYTF.

The rearrangement joins TRBV5-6 to TRBJ2-7, with 8 bases aligning to TRBD1. After removal of 4 bases from V and 0 bases from J, the junction contained 12 bases not matched to a gene. CDR3 size: 17 residues. Germline CDR1 is SGHDT and CDR2 is YYEEEE. The CDR3 protein is CASSVIPGTGLSYEQYF. Written as DNA, the CDR3 is TGTGCCAGCAGCGTTATCCCCGGGACAGGCCTCTCCTACGAGCAGTACTTC.

This chain joins TRBV29-1 and TRBJ2-7; D is possibly TRBD1 (6 bases). CDR1 is SQVTM, CDR2 ANQGSEA, per germline. V was shortened by 4 bases and J by 6 bases, with 16 bases between the two germline ends. The CDR3 is made up of 13 amino acids. The CDR3 protein is CSVGGQAMGEQYF. In DNA, the CDR3 is TGCAGCGTTGGGGGGCAGGCCATGGGCGAGCAGTACTTC.